A single sample gave rise to the 8 T cell receptor beta chains below, sequenced in a study of shared clonotypes between healthy human individuals. The assay was immunoSEQ multiplex PCR, and TCRdb's table has in-frame clones only and misses some. The table shows some 490,000 clones, with over 70% occurring only once. Sequenced material: PBMCs. All receptors derive from a woman between 40 and 55 years old in good health. Some clones in this sample may be carry-over from other donors' samples.

This chain's CDR3 is CASSLVRAGTYEQYF. The CDR3 bases are TGTGCCAGCAGCTTAGTTCGGGCAGGGACGTACGAGCAGTACTTC. The chain carries TRBV7-2 and TRBJ2-7; D possibly matches TRBD1 or TRBD2 (5 bases each). The CDR3 covers 15 residues. Trimming removed 1 base from V and 4 bases from J, with 14 bases in between. Germline V CDR1 and CDR2: SGHTA, FQGNSA.

The chain carries TRBV18 and TRBJ2-3; perhaps D is TRBD1 or TRBD2 (5 bases each). The CDR3 is made up of 14 amino acids. The germline gives CDR1 KGHSH, CDR2 LQKENI. With 0 bases removed from V and 5 bases from J, the gap between germline ends came to 9 bases. CDR3 nucleotides: TGTGCCAGCTCACCACCGGTGGGGGTAGATACGCAGTATTTT. It encodes CASSPPVGVDTQYF.

V is TRBV7-2 and J is TRBJ1-1; TRBD1 matches 7 bases. The V gene's germline CDR1 is SGHTA and CDR2 FQGNSA. The CDR3 is made up of 14 amino acids. V was pared by 6 bases and J by 3 bases, with 7 bases of the junction left unmatched. CDR3 sequence: CASRPGTVDTEAFF. The CDR3 DNA reads TGTGCCAGCAGGCCGGGGACAGTAGACACTGAAGCTTTCTTT. The full variable domain, in which reference TRBV7-2 and TRBJ1-1 provide the parts outside the CDR3, is GAGVSQSPSNKVTEKGKDVELRCDPISGHTALYWYRQSLGQGLEFLIYFQGNSAPDKSGLPSDRFSAERTGGSVSTLTIQRTQQEDSAVYLCASRPGTVDTEAFFGQGTRLTVV.

The V call is TRBV20-1, the J call TRBJ2-3; D not resolved. The V and J ends lost 6 bases and 5 bases respectively, with 9 bases between them. Germline V CDR1 and CDR2: DFQATT, SNEGSKA (reference sequence). The CDR3 spans 11 residues. CDR3 bases: TGCAGTGCCCCCAGTGGAGATACGCAGTATTTT. Encoded protein: CSAPSGDTQYF.

This rearrangement joins TRBV28 to TRBJ2-1; the D is unclear. This CDR3 spans 11 amino acids. CDR1 is MDHEN and CDR2 is SYDVKM in the germline V gene. V lost 2 bases and J lost 10, with 6 bases in between. Written as DNA, the CDR3 is TGTGCCAGCAGTTTAGAGAGGGAGCAGTTCTTC. Protein sequence: CASSLEREQFF.

This clone was seen more than once but under ten times. The chain has TRBV11-2 and TRBJ2-7; a possible D gene is TRBD2 (6 bases). This CDR3 has 15 amino acids. Trimming took 3 bases from V and 4 from J, leaving 16 bases between them. CDR1 is SGHAT, CDR2 FQNNGV, per germline. In nucleotides, the CDR3 is TGTGCCAGCAGCTTCCCTTACGGGAGACGGTACGAGCAGTACTTC. Protein product: CASSFPYGRRYEQYF.

The V gene is TRBV4-2, the J gene TRBJ1-1; 8 bases map to TRBD1. Germline values: CDR1 LGHNA, CDR2 YNFKEQ. J was trimmed by 6 bases and V by 5 bases; bases with no gene match: 17. The CDR3 runs 17 residues. The CDR3 protein is CASSLGGTGGAVAEAFF. The DNA of the CDR3 is TGTGCCAGCAGCTTGGGGGGAACAGGGGGTGCGGTCGCTGAAGCTTTCTTT.

Regarding this clone: With a much larger clone just one base away, this may be a read error. The chain joins TRBV6-4 to TRBJ2-5; D is undetermined. This CDR3 spans 13 amino acids. The ends were cut back, 5 bases at V and 5 bases at J, with 12 bases in the middle. Germline CDR1 is MRHNA and CDR2 is SNTAGT. The CDR3 is CASSYTYGETQYF. The DNA of the CDR3 is TGTGCCAGCAGTTACACTTACGGCGAGACCCAGTACTTC.